The 31 T cell receptor beta chains listed next were all sequenced from one sample in a study of blood T cell repertoires in COVID-19. Libraries were prepared by immunoSEQ multiplex PCR; TCRdb keeps only in-frame clonotypes and omits some of them. The repertoire holds almost 250,000 clones, with about 89% as singletons. Sequenced material: PBMCs or T cells enriched from blood (not recorded which). These receptors all come from a woman younger than 45 who had recovered from COVID-19.

The chain is built from TRBV3-1 (or the pseudogene TRBV3-2) and TRBJ2-5; D might be TRBD2 (5 bases). The V and J ends lost 4 bases and 2 bases respectively, with 11 bases between them. Germline values: CDR1 LGHDT, CDR2 YNNKEL (reference sequence). The CDR3 is made up of 14 amino acids. CDR3 sequence reads: CASSPWGEQETQYF. CDR3 DNA sequence: TGTGCCAGCAGCCCATGGGGAGAGCAAGAGACCCAGTACTTC.

The gene calls are TRBV7-2 and TRBJ2-5; D may be TRBD1 (5 bases). The length of the CDR3 is 11 residues. Germline V gene data show CDR1 as SGHTA and CDR2 as FQGNSA. Deletions cut 5 bases from V and 12 bases from J, with 13 bases between. CDR3 in amino acids: CASSERGVEYF. DNA of the CDR3: TGTGCCAGCAGCGAAAGGGGTGTGGAGTACTTC.

Only a few counts were recorded for this clone. The chain links TRBV7-8 to TRBJ1-1; 8 bases align to TRBD1. Germline V CDR1 and CDR2: SGHVS, FQNEAQ. V shed 4 bases and J 4 bases; nucleotides not matched to a gene: 2. The CDR3 covers 13 residues. The CDR3 DNA follows: TGTGCCAGCAGCTCGGACAGGGCCACTGAAGCTTTCTTT. Translating it yields CASSSDRATEAFF.

This clone was recorded only once. The chain carries TRBV28 and TRBJ1-2; D may be TRBD1 (5 bases). The CDR3 length is 15 residues. Deletions cut 5 bases from V and 4 bases from J, with 17 bases between. Germline lookup yields CDR1 MDHEN and CDR2 SYDVKM. This CDR3 is CASSRRQQVIYGYTF. CDR3 nucleotide sequence: TGTGCCAGCAGTCGACGACAGCAAGTGATCTATGGCTACACCTTC.

The V and J genes are TRBV28 and TRBJ2-1; TRBD1 is a possible D gene (6 bases). The CDR3 spans 15 residues. Germline assignment: CDR1 MDHEN and CDR2 SYDVKM. The germline V and J ends were trimmed by 8 bases and 1 base, with 15 bases remaining between them. The CDR3 nucleotides are TGTGCCAGCCTGCCAGGGGCAATATCCTACAATGAGCAGTTCTTC. It is translated as CASLPGAISYNEQFF. Full variable domain (missing parts from reference TRBV28 and TRBJ2-1): DVKVTQSSRYLVKRTGEKVFLECVQDMDHENMFWYRQDPGLGLRLIYFSYDVKMKEKGDIPEGYSVSREKKERFSLILESASTNQTSMYLCASLPGAISYNEQFFGPGTRLTVL.

The J gene is TRBJ1-4, the V gene TRBV6-5; no clear D. The CDR3 runs to 14 residues. V was shortened by 7 bases and J by 0 bases, with 9 bases between the two germline ends. Germline V lookup: CDR1 MNHEY, CDR2 SVGAGI. CDR3 region: CASTDTATNEKLFF. The CDR3 DNA reads as TGTGCCAGCACCGACACAGCAACTAATGAAAAACTGTTTTTT.

This clone was detected only once. This chain joins TRBV19 and TRBJ2-7, with D possibly being TRBD1 (6 bases). V was trimmed by 3 bases and J by 0 bases, leaving 9 bases between them. Germline V gene data show CDR1 as LNHDA and CDR2 as SQIVND (reference sequence). The CDR3 has 14 residues. The CDR3 loop reads CASSISRGSYEQYF. CDR3 DNA: TGTGCCAGTAGTATCTCCAGGGGCTCCTACGAGCAGTACTTC.

V usage is TRBV13 and J usage is TRBJ2-3; 12 nucleotides agree with TRBD2. Germline V CDR1 and CDR2: PRHDT, FYEKMQ (reference sequence). The CDR3 runs 15 residues. Losses at the gene ends were 2 bases for V and 9 bases for J; bases not matched to a gene: 6. The DNA of the CDR3 is TGTGCCAGCAGCTTATCCGGACTAGCGGGACTCACGCAGTATTTT. It specifies CASSLSGLAGLTQYF.

V gene TRBV7-9 combines with J gene TRBJ1-2; D gene uncertain. V dropped 1 base and J dropped 5 bases, with 5 bases sitting between them. Germline V gene data show CDR1 as SEHNR and CDR2 as FQNEAQ (reference sequence). The CDR3 contains 12 residues. The CDR3 region is CASSLDQYGYTF. CDR3 nucleotide sequence: TGTGCCAGCAGCTTAGATCAGTATGGCTACACCTTC.

The V call is TRBV29-1, the J call TRBJ1-1; 7 bases are shared with TRBD1. Unmatched junction bases numbered 13, after V lost 5 bases and J lost 4 bases. This CDR3 has 15 residues. The germline gives CDR1 SQVTM, CDR2 ANQGSEA. The CDR3 DNA reads TGCAGCGTTTCGACAGGGTTTGGGGTGGGCACTGAAGCTTTCTTT. This codes for CSVSTGFGVGTEAFF.

The rearrangement links TRBV4-3 to TRBJ1-6; D is undetermined. The CDR3 has 14 amino acids. Per germline, CDR1 LGHNA and CDR2 YSLEER. Deletions cut 0 bases from V and 12 bases from J, with 12 bases between. The CDR3 loop is CASSQDNVREPLHF. The CDR3 DNA reads as TGCGCCAGCAGCCAAGATAATGTGCGGGAACCCCTCCACTTT.

This chain joins TRBV6-5 and TRBJ1-1, with 7 bases matching TRBD1. The CDR3 extends over 14 amino acids. The junction had 8 bases not matched to a gene; V was cut back by 7 bases and J by 3 bases. CDR1 MNHEY and CDR2 SVGAGI come from the germline V gene. CDR3 DNA sequence: TGTGCCAGCATAGGTCCGAGGGGGCACACTGAAGCTTTCTTT. Translating it yields CASIGPRGHTEAFF.

The gene calls are TRBV19 and TRBJ2-7, with TRBD1 matching over 7 bases. The CDR3 loop spans 15 amino acids. Unmatched junction bases numbered 8, after V lost 6 bases and J lost 0 bases. CDR1 is LNHDA and CDR2 is SQIVND in the germline V gene (reference sequence). The CDR3 loop reads CASSLGGGSSYEQYF. The CDR3 DNA reads TGTGCCAGTAGCTTAGGGGGCGGTAGCTCCTACGAGCAGTACTTC.

This chain joins TRBV19 and TRBJ2-1, with D maybe TRBD2 (5 bases). Germline V lookup: CDR1 LNHDA, CDR2 SQIVND (reference sequence). V was shortened by 7 bases and J by 6 bases, with 16 bases between the two germline ends. CDR3 length equals 14 residues. The DNA of the CDR3 is TGTGCCAGTAAGATCGGTCTGAGGGCCAATGAGCAGTTCTTC. Amino acid sequence: CASKIGLRANEQFF.

This chain connects TRBV6-2 or TRBV6-3 to TRBJ2-3; D possibly corresponds to TRBD2 (6 bases). The CDR3 is 17 amino acids. Germline CDR1 is MNHEY and CDR2 is SVGEGT. V lost 4 bases to trimming and J lost 2 bases, with 19 bases between them. The CDR3 loop reads CASSWPGGERDTDTQYF. The CDR3 DNA sequence: TGTGCCAGCAGTTGGCCCGGAGGGGAGCGCGACACAGATACGCAGTATTTT.

This chain joins TRBV4-3 and TRBJ1-1; no firm D call. Per the germline V gene, CDR1 is LGHNA and CDR2 is YSLEER. The CDR3 has 12 residues. V was cut by 4 bases and J by 5 bases, with 8 bases left in between. The CDR3 reads CASSPGNTEAFF. The CDR3, as DNA: TGCGCCAGCAGCCCCGGGAATACTGAAGCTTTCTTT.

The chain joins TRBV6-5 to TRBJ2-2; the match to TRBD1 covers 11 bases. The CDR3 is 15 amino acids. V shed 5 bases, J shed 7 bases, and the junction held 6 bases outside the gene matches. Germline-derived CDR1 and CDR2 are MNHEY and SVGAGI. The CDR3 loop is CASSPRTGGFGELFF. In DNA form, the CDR3 reads TGTGCCAGCAGTCCCCGGACAGGGGGCTTCGGGGAGCTGTTTTTT.

The genes are TRBV7-9 and TRBJ2-6; a weak D match, TRBD2 (5 bases). Trimming took 3 bases from V and 2 from J, leaving 5 bases between them. Germline-derived CDR1 and CDR2 are SEHNR and FQNEAQ (reference sequence). This CDR3 is 14 amino acids long. The CDR3 DNA is TGTGCCAGCAGCTTCGGGGCTGGGGCCAACGTCCTGACTTTC. This sequence encodes CASSFGAGANVLTF.

The chain couples TRBV11-2 to TRBJ2-7; the match to TRBD2 covers 9 bases. Germline assignment: CDR1 SGHAT and CDR2 FQNNGV. The CDR3 runs to 14 residues. V lost 1 base and J lost 6; bases outside the gene matches: 4. Here the CDR3 DNA reads TGTGCCAGCAGCTTAGGAGTAGCGGGAGCCGAGCAGTACTTC. Protein product: CASSLGVAGAEQYF.

The chain employs TRBV2 and TRBJ2-1, with 9 bases aligning to TRBD2. The CDR3 is made up of 15 amino acids. The trim removed 7 bases at V and 5 bases at J, leaving 9 bases unmatched. Germline CDR1 SNHLY, CDR2 FYNNEI. The CDR3 spells CASTPAGLANNEQFF. The CDR3 nucleotides read TGTGCCAGCACCCCGGCGGGACTAGCCAACAATGAGCAGTTCTTC.

V gene TRBV28 combines with J gene TRBJ1-6, with a possible D match to TRBD1 (5 bases). The V end was cut by 2 bases, the J end by 2 bases, with 7 bases between. Germline values: CDR1 MDHEN, CDR2 SYDVKM. CDR3 length equals 15 residues. CDR3 sequence (DNA): TGTGCCAGCAGTTTACAGGGAACCTATAATTCACCCCTCCACTTT. Encoded protein: CASSLQGTYNSPLHF.

CDR3 sequence: CASSVEPSSGSYEQYF. The CDR3 bases are TGTGCCAGCAGCGTAGAACCCTCTAGCGGGAGCTACGAGCAGTACTTC. This chain links TRBV9 with TRBJ2-7; 10 bases align to TRBD2. V lost 0 bases and J lost 3; bases outside the gene matches: 6. Per germline, CDR1 SGDLS and CDR2 YYNGEE. The CDR3 consists of 16 residues.

The chain carries TRBV3-1 (or the pseudogene TRBV3-2) and TRBJ1-1; a weak D match, TRBD1 (6 bases). CDR3 length equals 13 residues. Germline CDR1 is LGHDT and CDR2 is YNNKEL (reference sequence). Between the trimmed V and J ends, which lost 2 bases and 11 bases, there was a span of 15 bases. The CDR3 bases are TGTGCCAGCAGCCAAACAGGGAACGGTTGGGCTTTCTTT. Amino acids: CASSQTGNGWAFF.

This clone occurred a few times. This chain uses TRBV4-2 with TRBJ1-5; perhaps TRBD1 as D (5 bases). Looked up from germline, CDR1 is LGHNA and CDR2 is YNFKEQ. V gave up 1 base and J gave up 5 bases, with 9 bases separating them. This CDR3 contains 14 residues. The CDR3 DNA is TGTGCCAGCAGCCAAGTGGGGGGATATCAGCCCCAGCATTTT. It is translated as CASSQVGGYQPQHF.

The J gene is TRBJ2-7, the V gene TRBV27; 13 nucleotides agree with TRBD2. The CDR3 is 15 residues long. Trimming removed 2 bases from V and 3 bases from J; junction bases left unmatched: 1. Germline values: CDR1 MNHEY, CDR2 SMNVEV (reference sequence). The CDR3 region is CASSLGLAGVYEQYF. The CDR3 DNA sequence: TGTGCCAGCAGTTTAGGACTAGCGGGAGTCTACGAGCAGTACTTC.

V and J are TRBV11-2 and TRBJ2-3; 12 bases map to TRBD2. The CDR3 spans 17 residues. The junction had 8 bases not matched to a gene; V was cut back by 6 bases and J by 1 base. Germline CDR1 SGHAT, CDR2 FQNNGV. CDR3 nucleotide sequence: TGTGCCAGCAGGAGACCTAGCGGGAGGGCCGGCACAGATACGCAGTATTTT. This gives the protein CASRRPSGRAGTDTQYF. Supplemented by reference TRBV11-2 and TRBJ2-3, the full variable domain reads EAGVAQSPRYKIIEKRQSVAFWCNPISGHATLYWYQQILGQGPKLLIQFQNNGVVDDSQLPKDRFSAERLKGVDSTLKIQPAKLEDSAVYLCASRRPSGRAGTDTQYFGPGTRLTVL.

The chain joins TRBV28 to TRBJ1-2; 9 bases map to TRBD1. After removal of 4 bases from V and 2 bases from J, the junction contained 8 bases not matched to a gene. The CDR3 runs 16 residues. Germline V CDR1 and CDR2: MDHEN, SYDVKM. The CDR3 protein is CASSSPRQGGNYGYTF. CDR3 nucleotides: TGTGCCAGCAGTTCCCCTAGACAGGGGGGAAACTATGGCTACACCTTC.

The genes are TRBV4-3 and TRBJ2-3; 15 bases map to TRBD2. This CDR3 spans 17 amino acids. Germline assignment: CDR1 LGHNA and CDR2 YSLEER. The trim removed 1 base at V and 2 bases at J, leaving 1 base unmatched. As DNA, the CDR3 is TGCGCCAGCAGCCAAGGGACTAGCGGGAGGGCCACAGATACGCAGTATTTT. Its protein product is CASSQGTSGRATDTQYF.

The V and J genes are TRBV3-1 (or the pseudogene TRBV3-2) and TRBJ2-3, with 8 bases fitting TRBD2. Trimming cost V 3 bases and J 6 bases; bases outside gene matches: 14. CDR1 and CDR2 from the germline V gene are LGHDT and YNNKEL (reference sequence). The length of the CDR3 is 17 residues. The CDR3 coding sequence is TGTGCCAGCAGCCATCTCGTTCGGGGGGGCGCAGAGGATACGCAGTATTTT. Translated, it gives CASSHLVRGGAEDTQYF.

The chain is built from TRBV15 and TRBJ1-4, with a possible D match to TRBD1 (6 bases). V was shortened by 3 bases and J by 6 bases, with 14 bases between the two germline ends. The CDR3 contains 15 residues. Germline CDR1 LNHNV, CDR2 YYDKDF (reference sequence). The CDR3, as DNA: TGTGCCACCAGCAGGACTGGGACACTCTATGAAAAACTGTTTTTT. Encoded protein: CATSRTGTLYEKLFF.

The chain joins TRBV6-5 to TRBJ2-3; TRBD2 matches 7 bases. Germline CDR1 and CDR2: MNHEY and SVGAGI. The V gene end was trimmed by 10 bases and the J gene end by 1 base; junction bases not matched to a gene: 8. The CDR3 loop spans 14 amino acids. Here the CDR3 reads CATWNAGGTDTQYF. In nucleotides, the CDR3 is TGTGCCACATGGAACGCGGGGGGCACAGATACGCAGTATTTT.